Below, one TCR beta chain is given with its context. Antigen unknown. These data come from a study of beta chain features in type 1 diabetes. The CDR3 sequence is 14 residues long. Trimming pared 2 bases from V and 1 base from J, leaving 10 bases between. Germline loops: CDR1 SGDLS, CDR2 YYNGEE. Study results and limitations: Healthy donors had naive, central memory and Treg TCRB repertoires that appeared less similar than those seen among patients. Type 1 diabetes patients had moderately but significantly shorter TCRB CDR3s in all four CD4+ subsets.

The sequenced template was cDNA made from the entire isolated RNA. The data were produced by immunoSEQ multiplex PCR, yet TCRdb's version contains in-frame clones alone and is incomplete. The sample holds 310,000 or so clones, 9.5% to 12% seen once. The sequence derives from a woman in her twenties or thirties in good health. The chain combines TRBV9 with TRBJ2-7; D is unclear. Sequencing was done on a sample of naive CD4+ T cells from blood. The CDR3 nucleotides are TGTGCCAGCAGCGTGCGCCAGGATTCCTACGAGCAGTACTTC. Translating gives CASSVRQDSYEQYF.